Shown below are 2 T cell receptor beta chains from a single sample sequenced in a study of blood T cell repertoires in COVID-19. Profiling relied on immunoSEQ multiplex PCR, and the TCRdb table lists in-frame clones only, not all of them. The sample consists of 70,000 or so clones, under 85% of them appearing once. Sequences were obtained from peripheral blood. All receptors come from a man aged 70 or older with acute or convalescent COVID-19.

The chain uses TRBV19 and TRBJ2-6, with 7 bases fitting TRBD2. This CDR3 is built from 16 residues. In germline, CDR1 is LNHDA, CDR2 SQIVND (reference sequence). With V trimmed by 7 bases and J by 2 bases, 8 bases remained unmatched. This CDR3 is CASTLVGGAGANVLTF. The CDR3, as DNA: TGTGCCAGTACCCTAGTGGGGGGGGCTGGGGCCAACGTCCTGACTTTC.

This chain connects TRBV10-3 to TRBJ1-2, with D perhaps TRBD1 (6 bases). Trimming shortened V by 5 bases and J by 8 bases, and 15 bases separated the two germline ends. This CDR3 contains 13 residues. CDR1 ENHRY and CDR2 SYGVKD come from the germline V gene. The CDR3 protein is CAISRQATAGYTF. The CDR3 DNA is TGTGCCATCAGTAGACAGGCTACGGCGGGCTACACCTTC.